These 30 T cell receptor beta chains were all obtained from the same sample, sequenced in a study of PD-L1 blockade in urothelial cancer. Clones were read by immunoSEQ multiplex PCR, and TCRdb kept only the in-frame ones, dropping some. Of around 30,000 clones listed, 84% are singletons. This specimen was PBMCs, taken around atezolizumab (anti-PD-L1) treatment. The receptors here all came from a man aged 55 to 70 with urothelial cancer.

V is TRBV19 and J is TRBJ1-5; weak D call: TRBD1 (6 bases). Germline CDR1 and CDR2: LNHDA and SQIVND (reference sequence). The CDR3 length is 16 residues. V was clipped by 7 bases and J by 10 bases, with 26 bases between them. CDR3 DNA sequence: TGTGCCAGTACCTCCAGACAGGATTCAGGTCTCCGTCCCCAGCATTTT. Amino acids: CASTSRQDSGLRPQHF.

The chain joins TRBV7-2 to TRBJ1-4; the match to TRBD1 covers 8 bases. Germline-derived CDR1 and CDR2 are SGHTA and FQGNSA. V shed 5 bases and J 5 bases; nucleotides not matched to a gene: 10. CDR3 size: 16 residues. The CDR3 DNA follows: TGTGCCAGCAGCCAAAGTAACAGGGGGTTAAATGAAAAACTGTTTTTT. It translates to CASSQSNRGLNEKLFF.

The J gene is TRBJ1-1, the V gene TRBV4-1; 7 bases match TRBD1. V shed 1 base and J 0 bases; nucleotides not matched to a gene: 5. The germline V gene has CDR1 MGHRA and CDR2 YSYEKL. The CDR3 has 16 amino acids. The CDR3 region is CASSQGRDRLNTEAFF. In DNA form, the CDR3 reads TGCGCCAGCAGCCAAGGCCGGGACAGACTGAACACTGAAGCTTTCTTT.

The DNA for the CDR3 is TGTGCCAGCAGTTTATACATTTTAGGCGGACAGTCGGACGAGCAGTACTTC. This translates into CASSLYILGGQSDEQYF. This chain links TRBV28 with TRBJ2-7; perhaps TRBD1 as D (6 bases). The CDR3 sequence is 17 residues long. V gave up 1 base and J gave up 5 bases, with 21 bases separating them. Germline CDR1 is MDHEN and CDR2 is SYDVKM.

The sample holds a few counts of this clone. The rearrangement uses TRBV6-1 and TRBJ2-2; no firm D call. The CDR3 extends over 15 amino acids. With 1 base removed from V and 0 bases from J, the gap between germline ends came to 6 bases. Germline CDR1 is MNHNS and CDR2 is SASEGT. CDR3 nucleotide sequence: TGTGCCAGCAGTGAAGTACAAGCGAACACCGGGGAGCTGTTTTTT. Translation: CASSEVQANTGELFF.

The chain is built from TRBV5-1 and TRBJ1-2; D is perhaps TRBD1 (5 bases). Germline lookup yields CDR1 SGHRS and CDR2 YFSETQ. V was pared by 0 bases and J by 6 bases, with 15 bases between. The length of the CDR3 is 15 residues. CDR3 amino acids: CASSLEPGSLHGYTF. CDR3 DNA: TGCGCCAGCAGCTTGGAACCAGGGTCATTACATGGCTACACCTTC. The entire variable domain, with the rest obtained from reference TRBV5-1 and TRBJ1-2, is as follows: KAGVTQTPRYLIKTRGQQVTLSCSPISGHRSVSWYQQTPGQGLQFLFEYFSETQRNKGNFPGRFSGRQFSNSRSEMNVSTLELGDSALYLCASSLEPGSLHGYTFGSGTRLTVV.

This chain joins TRBV7-2 and TRBJ1-5, with D hard to call. V gave up 5 bases and J gave up 5 bases, with 10 bases separating them. The CDR3 is 13 residues long. CDR1 and CDR2 from the germline V gene are SGHTA and FQGNSA. The CDR3 nucleotides read TGTGCCAGCAGCCCACAGTTGGATCAGCCCCAGCATTTT. Protein: CASSPQLDQPQHF.

This sequence joins TRBV18 and TRBJ2-3; a possible D gene is TRBD2 (5 bases). The CDR3 is 15 amino acids. Trimming took off 2 bases at V and 0 bases at J, with 9 bases between the two ends. Germline CDR1 KGHSH, CDR2 LQKENI. The CDR3 spells CASSPSASSTDTQYF. CDR3 nucleotide sequence: TGTGCCAGCTCACCATCGGCTAGCAGCACAGATACGCAGTATTTT.

The V gene is TRBV5-1, the J gene TRBJ1-2; 7 positions match TRBD1. Germline assignment: CDR1 SGHRS and CDR2 YFSETQ. There are 16 residues in the CDR3. The V gene end was trimmed by 3 bases and the J gene end by 4 bases; junction bases not matched to a gene: 12. DNA of the CDR3: TGCGCCAGCAGCTCCCCCAGGCAGGGGGGCGCCTATGGCTACACCTTC. This encodes CASSSPRQGGAYGYTF.

The CDR3 reads CASSRASGSGYNEQFF. The DNA for the CDR3 is TGCGCCAGCAGCCGAGCGAGCGGGAGTGGGTACAATGAGCAGTTCTTC. V is TRBV4-1 and J is TRBJ2-1; TRBD2 matches at 8 bases. Germline CDR1 and CDR2: MGHRA and YSYEKL. V lost 4 bases, J lost 4 bases, and 9 bases stayed unmatched. This CDR3 comprises 16 residues.

This clone was seen only a few times. The chain has TRBV5-1 and TRBJ1-6; TRBD1 aligns across 8 bases. V dropped 0 bases and J dropped 5; count of bases not matched to a gene: 4. The CDR3 contains 16 residues. Germline loops: CDR1 SGHRS, CDR2 YFSETQ. CDR3 region: CASSLGWTGNNSPLHF. The CDR3 DNA reads as TGCGCCAGCAGCTTGGGCTGGACAGGGAATAATTCACCCCTCCACTTT.

This clone is labeled large (0.1 to 1%). This chain connects TRBV2 to TRBJ2-7; 11 bases are a match to TRBD2. The CDR3 runs to 16 residues. Germline-derived CDR1 and CDR2 are SNHLY and FYNNEI. After removal of 5 bases from V and 5 bases from J, the junction contained 11 bases not matched to a gene. The CDR3: CASSSWLAGGADEQYF. The CDR3, as DNA: TGTGCCAGCAGTTCCTGGCTAGCGGGGGGTGCGGACGAGCAGTACTTC.

This clone appeared a few times. The chain has TRBV6-1 and TRBJ1-5; TRBD1 matches 7 bases. Germline V CDR1 and CDR2: MNHNS, SASEGT. The CDR3 extends over 14 amino acids. J gave up 3 bases and V 7 bases, and 6 bases lay outside the gene matches. In DNA, the CDR3 is TGTGCCAGCACCCCAGGGGGGCTCAATCAGCCCCAGCATTTT. It yields the protein CASTPGGLNQPQHF.

J is TRBJ1-1 and V is TRBV12-5, with TRBD1 identical over 9 bases. This CDR3 region has 14 residues. After removal of 5 bases from V and 1 base from J, the junction contained 2 bases not matched to a gene. Germline CDR1 is LGHNT and CDR2 is FRNRAP. The CDR3 DNA reads TGTGCTAGTGGTGGGGACAGGGCGAACACTGAAGCTTTCTTT. This gives the protein CASGGDRANTEAFF.

A remark on this clone: Compared with germline, one end of the junction differs, possibly owing to a read error. CDR3 nucleotides: TGTGCCAGCAGTGTTCAGGGTTCCTCCGAGCAGTACTTC. Its translation: CASSVQGSSEQYF. The chain links TRBV6-1 to TRBJ2-7, with D possibly matching TRBD1 (5 bases). From germline, CDR1 is MNHNS and CDR2 SASEGT. This CDR3 spans 13 amino acids.

The chain is built from TRBV9 and TRBJ1-5, with 8 bases that match TRBD1. The CDR3 covers 13 residues. CDR1 SGDLS and CDR2 YYNGEE come from the germline V gene. The V and J ends lost 5 bases and 7 bases, in that order; junction bases with no gene match: 5. The CDR3 coding sequence is TGTGCCAGCAGTCGACAGGGGAACCAGCCCCAGCATTTT. Its protein product is CASSRQGNQPQHF. Full variable domain (outside the CDR3, taken from reference TRBV9 and TRBJ1-5): DSGVTQTPKHLITATGQRVTLRCSPRSGDLSVYWYQQSLDQGLQFLIQYYNGEERAKGNILERFSAQQFPDLHSELNLSSLELGDSALYFCASSRQGNQPQHFGDGTRLSIL.

The rearrangement uses TRBV6-5 and TRBJ2-2; TRBD2 matches at 7 bases. This CDR3 comprises 16 residues. Trimming at V came to 2 bases and at J to 4 bases, leaving 7 bases not matched to a gene. The V gene's germline CDR1 is MNHEY and CDR2 SVGAGI. The CDR3 reads CASSYGAGVITGELFF. CDR3 DNA: TGTGCCAGCAGTTACGGGGCGGGAGTTATCACCGGGGAGCTGTTTTTT.

V gene TRBV7-3 combines with J gene TRBJ1-2; the D is unclear. The CDR3 loop spans 14 amino acids. V lost 2 bases and J 1 base, leaving 8 bases between the germline ends. Germline lookup yields CDR1 SGHTA and CDR2 FQGTGA. The CDR3 DNA sequence: TGTGCCAGCAGCTTATCCAGAATTAACTATGGCTACACCTTC. It translates to CASSLSRINYGYTF.

The J gene is TRBJ2-7, the V gene TRBV18; a possible D gene is TRBD1 (5 bases). The germline gives CDR1 KGHSH, CDR2 LQKENI. Trimming removed 6 bases at V and 4 bases at J, with 10 bases between. CDR3 length: 12 residues. The CDR3 here is CASSPKGYEQYF. Written as DNA, the CDR3 is TGTGCCAGCTCTCCGAAGGGGTACGAGCAGTACTTC.

The genes are TRBV19 and TRBJ2-2, with 9 nucleotides matching TRBD1. Germline V gives CDR1 LNHDA, CDR2 SQIVND (reference sequence). The CDR3 spans 15 residues. J gave up 5 bases and V 5 bases, and 6 bases lay outside the gene matches. The CDR3 DNA sequence: TGTGCCAGTAGTCCGGGGACAGGGAGGACCGGGGAGCTGTTTTTT. Translating gives CASSPGTGRTGELFF. The full variable domain, its missing parts supplied by reference TRBV19 and TRBJ2-2, is DGGITQSPKYLFRKEGQNVTLSCEQNLNHDAMYWYRQDPGQGLRLIYYSQIVNDFQKGDIAEGYSVSREKKESFPLTVTSAQKNPTAFYLCASSPGTGRTGELFFGEGSRLTVL.

This chain joins TRBV5-1 and TRBJ2-7; the D gene is possibly TRBD1 (6 bases). The CDR3 sequence is 12 residues long. CDR1 and CDR2 (germline): SGHRS, YFSETQ. V shed 4 bases and J shed 6 bases, with 11 bases lying between them. CDR3 sequence: CASSRQGIEQYF. The DNA for the CDR3 is TGCGCCAGCAGCAGGCAGGGGATCGAGCAGTACTTC.

The chain joins TRBV5-1 to TRBJ1-2, with no clear D. The CDR3 loop spans 13 amino acids. Germline V gene sequence: CDR1 SGHRS, CDR2 YFSETQ. The V end lost 2 bases, the J end lost 4 bases, and 9 bases lay between the germline ends. The CDR3 region is CASSLEGSYGYTF. The CDR3 nucleotides read TGCGCCAGCAGCTTAGAGGGTAGCTATGGCTACACCTTC.

The gene calls are TRBV7-6 and TRBJ1-2; TRBD1 is a possible D gene (5 bases). The CDR3 has 14 residues. The V gene's germline CDR1 is SGHVS and CDR2 FNYEAQ. Trimming removed 0 bases at V and 3 bases at J, with 8 bases between. This CDR3 is CASSLAQGDYGYTF. CDR3 nucleotide sequence: TGTGCCAGCAGCTTAGCGCAAGGGGACTATGGCTACACCTTC.

This clone was observed once. The V call is TRBV29-1, the J call TRBJ1-1; D remains unclear. Trimming pared 4 bases from V and 0 bases from J, leaving 9 bases between. The CDR3 is 13 residues long. Germline loops: CDR1 SQVTM, CDR2 ANQGSEA. CDR3 amino acids: CSVVGVMNTEAFF. CDR3 nucleotide sequence: TGCAGCGTTGTCGGGGTGATGAACACTGAAGCTTTCTTT.

The chain employs TRBV2 and TRBJ2-5, with a weak D call TRBD1 (6 bases). In germline, CDR1 is SNHLY, CDR2 FYNNEI. Trimming took off 7 bases at V and 2 bases at J, with 17 bases between the two ends. The CDR3 has 15 residues. The CDR3 DNA sequence: TGTGCCAGCATGTTTTGGGGGCCCGGACAAGAGACCCAGTACTTC. Encoded protein: CASMFWGPGQETQYF.

CDR3 in amino acids: CASSAWDRGFNEKLFF. Written as DNA, the CDR3 is TGTGCCAGCAGTGCATGGGACAGGGGGTTTAATGAAAAACTGTTTTTT. The V gene is TRBV6-1, the J gene TRBJ1-4, with 11 bases identical to TRBD1. Germline assignment: CDR1 MNHNS and CDR2 SASEGT. This CDR3 has 16 residues. With V trimmed by 4 bases and J by 4 bases, 5 bases remained unmatched.

This sequence joins TRBV27 and TRBJ1-2, with 9 nucleotides matching TRBD1. The CDR3 extends over 20 amino acids. Germline assignment: CDR1 MNHEY and CDR2 SMNVEV (reference sequence). Trimming removed 2 bases from V and 3 bases from J; junction bases left unmatched: 19. The DNA for the CDR3 is TGTGCCAGCAGTTTAGAGGGCCCCCGGCGTTGGACAGGGGTTTACTATGGCTACACCTTC. Protein sequence: CASSLEGPRRWTGVYYGYTF.

V gene TRBV6-5 combines with J gene TRBJ1-1; D is ambiguous. Trimming took 3 bases from V and 3 from J, leaving 8 bases between them. The CDR3 extends over 13 amino acids. CDR1 MNHEY and CDR2 SVGAGI come from the germline V gene. In DNA, the CDR3 is TGTGCCAGCAGTTATCGTTCGGACACTGAAGCTTTCTTT. Translated: CASSYRSDTEAFF.

This clone came up a few times. The chain couples TRBV19 to TRBJ2-1; D call uncertain. V was cut by 7 bases and J by 7 bases, with 17 bases left in between. Germline CDR1 and CDR2: LNHDA and SQIVND (reference sequence). This CDR3 is 14 amino acids long. CDR3 sequence reads: CASILRESVNEQFF. The DNA of the CDR3 is TGTGCCAGTATCCTCCGCGAATCGGTGAATGAGCAGTTCTTC.

The chain has TRBV30 and TRBJ1-3, with D tentatively TRBD1 (5 bases). V was cut by 0 bases and J by 0 bases, with 12 bases left in between. The CDR3 is 16 residues long. CDR1 GTSNPN and CDR2 SVGIG come from the germline V gene (reference sequence). CDR3 DNA: TGTGCCTGGAGTGTTGTTGGGGCTAGCTCTGGAAACACCATATATTTT. It encodes CAWSVVGASSGNTIYF.